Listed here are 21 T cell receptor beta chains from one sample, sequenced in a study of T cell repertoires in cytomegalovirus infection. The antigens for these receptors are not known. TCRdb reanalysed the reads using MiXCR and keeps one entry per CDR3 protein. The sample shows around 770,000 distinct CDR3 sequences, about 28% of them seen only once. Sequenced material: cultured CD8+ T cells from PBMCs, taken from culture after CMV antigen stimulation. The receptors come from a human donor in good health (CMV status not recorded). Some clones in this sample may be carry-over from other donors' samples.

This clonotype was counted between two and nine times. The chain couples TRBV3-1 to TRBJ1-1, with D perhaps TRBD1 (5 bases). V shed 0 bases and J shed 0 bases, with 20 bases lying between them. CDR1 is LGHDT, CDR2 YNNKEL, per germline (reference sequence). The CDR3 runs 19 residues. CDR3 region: CASSQEGRATANMNTEAFF. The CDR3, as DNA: TGTGCCAGCAGCCAAGAGGGGAGAGCGACAGCGAATATGAACACTGAAGCTTTCTTT.

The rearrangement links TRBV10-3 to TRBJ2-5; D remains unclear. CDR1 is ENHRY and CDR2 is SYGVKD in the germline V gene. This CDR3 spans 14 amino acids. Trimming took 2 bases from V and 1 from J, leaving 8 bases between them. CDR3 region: CAISEEDLQETQYF. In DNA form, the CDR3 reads TGTGCCATCAGTGAGGAGGACCTCCAAGAGACCCAGTACTTC.

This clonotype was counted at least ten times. CDR3 protein: CASSGFLRFQSSGYTF. The CDR3 nucleotides are TGTGCCAGCAGCGGGTTCCTACGGTTCCAAAGTAGCGGCTACACCTTC. The genes are TRBV7-9 and TRBJ1-2, with D unclear. V shed 5 bases and J shed 8 bases, with 24 bases lying between them. Germline assignment: CDR1 SEHNR and CDR2 FQNEAQ (reference sequence). This CDR3 is built from 16 residues.

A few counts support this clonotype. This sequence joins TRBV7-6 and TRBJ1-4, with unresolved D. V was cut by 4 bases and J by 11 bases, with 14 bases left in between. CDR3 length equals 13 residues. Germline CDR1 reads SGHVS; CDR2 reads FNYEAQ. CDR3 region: CASSYDPRGKLFF. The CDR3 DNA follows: TGTGCCAGCAGCTATGACCCCCGAGGTAAACTGTTTTTT.

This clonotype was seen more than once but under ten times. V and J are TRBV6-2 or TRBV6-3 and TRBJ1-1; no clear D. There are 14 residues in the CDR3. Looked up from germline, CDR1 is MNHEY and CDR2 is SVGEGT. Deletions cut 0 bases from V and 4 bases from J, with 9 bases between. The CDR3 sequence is CASSYSSAGTEAFF. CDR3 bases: TGTGCCAGCAGTTACTCGTCTGCAGGCACTGAAGCTTTCTTT.

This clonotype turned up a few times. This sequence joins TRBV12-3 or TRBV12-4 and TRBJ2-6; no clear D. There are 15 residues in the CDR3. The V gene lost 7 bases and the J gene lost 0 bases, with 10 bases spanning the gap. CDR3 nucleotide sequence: TGTGCCAGCACCCCAAGTAGCTCTGGGGCCAACGTCCTGACTTTC. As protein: CASTPSSSGANVLTF.

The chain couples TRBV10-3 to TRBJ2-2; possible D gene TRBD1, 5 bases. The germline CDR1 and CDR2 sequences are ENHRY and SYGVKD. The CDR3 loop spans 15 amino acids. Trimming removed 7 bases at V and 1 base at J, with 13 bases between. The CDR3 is CAINGAGKNTGELFF. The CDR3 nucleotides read TGTGCCATCAATGGGGCAGGGAAGAACACCGGGGAGCTGTTTTTT.

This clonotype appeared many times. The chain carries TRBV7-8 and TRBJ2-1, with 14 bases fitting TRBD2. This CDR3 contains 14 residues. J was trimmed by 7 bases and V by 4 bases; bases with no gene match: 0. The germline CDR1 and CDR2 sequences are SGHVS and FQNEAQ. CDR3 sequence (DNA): TGTGCCAGCAGCTGGACTAGCGGGGGGAATGAGCAGTTCTTC. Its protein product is CASSWTSGGNEQFF.

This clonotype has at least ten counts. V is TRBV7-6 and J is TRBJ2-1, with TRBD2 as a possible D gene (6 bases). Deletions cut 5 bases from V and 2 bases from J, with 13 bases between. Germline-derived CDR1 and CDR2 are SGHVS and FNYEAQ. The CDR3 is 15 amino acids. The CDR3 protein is CASSTGDVAYNEQFF. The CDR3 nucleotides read TGTGCCAGCAGCACGGGGGACGTCGCCTACAATGAGCAGTTCTTC.

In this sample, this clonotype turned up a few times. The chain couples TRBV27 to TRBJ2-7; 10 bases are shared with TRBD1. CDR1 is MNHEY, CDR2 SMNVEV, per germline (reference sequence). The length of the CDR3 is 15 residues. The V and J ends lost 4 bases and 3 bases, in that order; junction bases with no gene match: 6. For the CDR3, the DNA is TGTGCCAGCAGTTCCCCCGGGACAGGGGTCTACGAGCAGTACGTC. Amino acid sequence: CASSSPGTGVYEQYV.

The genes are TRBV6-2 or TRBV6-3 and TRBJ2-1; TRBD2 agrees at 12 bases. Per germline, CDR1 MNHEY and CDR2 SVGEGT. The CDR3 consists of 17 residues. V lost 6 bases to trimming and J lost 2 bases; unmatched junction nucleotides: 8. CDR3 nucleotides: TGTGCCAGCAGGAGACTAGCGGGGGCCCCAACCTACAATGAGCAGTTCTTC. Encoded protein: CASRRLAGAPTYNEQFF.

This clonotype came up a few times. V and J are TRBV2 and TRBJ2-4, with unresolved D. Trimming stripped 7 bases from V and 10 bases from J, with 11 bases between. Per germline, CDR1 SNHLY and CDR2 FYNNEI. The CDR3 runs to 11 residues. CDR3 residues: CASIGDAIQYF. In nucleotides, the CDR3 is TGTGCCAGCATCGGCGACGCAATTCAGTACTTC.

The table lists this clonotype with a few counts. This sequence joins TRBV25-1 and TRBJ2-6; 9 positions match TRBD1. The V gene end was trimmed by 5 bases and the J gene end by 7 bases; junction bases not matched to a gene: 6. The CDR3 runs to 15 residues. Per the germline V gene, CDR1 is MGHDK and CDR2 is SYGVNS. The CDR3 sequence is CASSLGTGSANVLTF. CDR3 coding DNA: TGTGCCAGCAGTTTGGGGACAGGGAGTGCCAACGTCCTGACTTTC.

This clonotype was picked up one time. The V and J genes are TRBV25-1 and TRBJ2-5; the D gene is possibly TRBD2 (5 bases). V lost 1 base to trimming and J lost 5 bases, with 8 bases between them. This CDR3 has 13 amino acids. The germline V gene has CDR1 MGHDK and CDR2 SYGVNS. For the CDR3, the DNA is TGTGCCAGCAGTGAATCTTGGGAGGAGACCCAGTACTTC. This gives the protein CASSESWEETQYF.

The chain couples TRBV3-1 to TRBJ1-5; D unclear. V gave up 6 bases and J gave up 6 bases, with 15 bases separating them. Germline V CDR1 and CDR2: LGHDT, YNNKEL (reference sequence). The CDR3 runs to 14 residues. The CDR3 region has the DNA TGTGCCAGCAGTCATGACTTGGGCGGTCAGCCCCAGCATTTT. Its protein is CASSHDLGGQPQHF. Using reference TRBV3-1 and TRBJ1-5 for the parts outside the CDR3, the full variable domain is DTAVSQTPKYLVTQMGNDKSIKCEQNLGHDTMYWYKQDSKKFLKIMFSYNNKELIINETVPNRFSPKSPDKAHLNLHINSLELGDSAVYFCASSHDLGGQPQHFGDGTRLSIL.

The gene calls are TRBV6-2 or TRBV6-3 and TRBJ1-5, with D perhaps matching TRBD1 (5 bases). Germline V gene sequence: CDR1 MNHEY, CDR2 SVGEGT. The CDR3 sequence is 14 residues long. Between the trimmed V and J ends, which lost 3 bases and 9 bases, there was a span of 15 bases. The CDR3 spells CASSYMGGWPPQHF. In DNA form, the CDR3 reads TGTGCCAGCAGTTATATGGGGGGTTGGCCGCCCCAGCATTTT.

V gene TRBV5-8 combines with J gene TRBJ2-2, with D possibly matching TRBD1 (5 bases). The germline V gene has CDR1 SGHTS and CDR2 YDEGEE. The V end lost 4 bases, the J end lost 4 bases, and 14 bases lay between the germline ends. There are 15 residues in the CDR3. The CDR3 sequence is CASSPLRDRTGELFF. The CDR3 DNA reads TGTGCCAGCAGCCCCCTCAGGGATCGCACCGGGGAGCTGTTTTTT.

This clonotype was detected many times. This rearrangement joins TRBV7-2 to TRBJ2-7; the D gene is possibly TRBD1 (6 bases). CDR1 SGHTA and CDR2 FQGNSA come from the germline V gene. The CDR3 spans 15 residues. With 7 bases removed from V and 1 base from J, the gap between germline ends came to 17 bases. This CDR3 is CASTPITGRSYEQYF. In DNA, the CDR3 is TGTGCCAGCACCCCCATCACAGGGAGATCCTACGAGCAGTACTTC.

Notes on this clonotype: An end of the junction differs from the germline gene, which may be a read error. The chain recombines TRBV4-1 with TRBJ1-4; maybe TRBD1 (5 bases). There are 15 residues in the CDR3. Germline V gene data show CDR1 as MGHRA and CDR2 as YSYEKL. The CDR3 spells CASSRDAGGGERLFF. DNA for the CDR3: TGCGCCAGCAGCCGGGACGCGGGGGGTGGGGAAAGACTGTTTTTT.

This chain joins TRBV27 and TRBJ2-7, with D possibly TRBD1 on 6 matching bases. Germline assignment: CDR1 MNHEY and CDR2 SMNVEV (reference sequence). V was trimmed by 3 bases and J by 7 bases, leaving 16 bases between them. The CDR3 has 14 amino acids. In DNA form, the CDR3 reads TGTGCCAGCAGTTTTTCGAGGACAGAAGGGGAGCAGTACTTC. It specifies CASSFSRTEGEQYF.

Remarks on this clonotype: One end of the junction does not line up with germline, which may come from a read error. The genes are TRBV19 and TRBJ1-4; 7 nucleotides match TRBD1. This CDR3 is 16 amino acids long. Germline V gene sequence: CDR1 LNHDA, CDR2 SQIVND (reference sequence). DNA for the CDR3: TGTGTCAGTAGCGGACAGGAACGGCTCTCGACTGAAAAACTGTTTTTT. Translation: CVSSGQERLSTEKLFF. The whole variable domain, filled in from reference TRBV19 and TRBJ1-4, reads DGGITQSPKYLFRKEGQNVTLSCEQNLNHDAMYWYRQDPGQGLRLIYYSQIVNDFQKGDIAEGYSVSREKKESFPLTVTSAQKNPTAFYLCVSSGQERLSTEKLFFGSGTQLSVL.